Listed below are T cell receptor beta chains from one sample, sequenced in a study of blood T cell repertoires in COVID-19. Clones were read by immunoSEQ multiplex PCR, and TCRdb kept only the in-frame ones, dropping some. The sample holds approximately 64,000 clones, 70% to 90% seen once. Specimen: peripheral blood. The receptors were gathered from a man between 65 and 85 years old with acute or convalescent COVID-19. Each CDR3 is given with its conserved first and last residue. Fields, in order: clone size, V gene, D gene, J gene, CDR3 protein, CDR3 DNA. The D gene is left open where the match is weak. Clone size appears in some rows only: once, few, many, or a class for an expanded clone.

>-|TRBV30|TRBD1|TRBJ2-1
CAWSRQGNRNEQFF
TGTGCCTGGAGTAGACAGGGGAATAGAAATGAGCAGTTCTTC
>-|TRBV28|-|TRBJ1-2
CASRPGYYGYTF
TGTGCCAGCCGTCCGGGGTACTATGGCTACACCTTC
>-|TRBV28|-|TRBJ1-4
CASSLIASFTAYEKLFF
TGTGCCAGCAGTTTGATCGCGTCTTTTACTGCCTATGAAAAACTGTTTTTT
>-|TRBV29-1|-|TRBJ1-4
CSVQWGGREKLFF
TGCAGCGTTCAATGGGGGGGACGGGAAAAACTGTTTTTT
>-|TRBV21-1|-|TRBJ1-1
CASSSRQGIRDTEAFF
TGTGCCAGCAGCAGCCGACAGGGGATTCGGGACACTGAAGCTTTCTTT
>few|TRBV6-6|-|TRBJ1-4
CASSRTVGPQEKLFF
TGTGCCAGCAGCAGGACAGTGGGTCCGCAGGAAAAACTGTTTTTT
>-|TRBV27|-|TRBJ2-5
CASRPPFGAGDGETQYF
TGTGCCAGCAGGCCCCCTTTCGGGGCAGGGGACGGTGAGACCCAGTACTTC
>-|TRBV6-5|TRBD1|TRBJ1-5
CASRQGAWGNQPQHF
TGTGCCAGCAGACAGGGGGCTTGGGGCAATCAGCCCCAGCATTTT
>few|TRBV4-2|TRBD2|TRBJ2-1
CASSQTRGSGGSYNEQFF
TGTGCCAGCAGCCAAACTCGTGGGAGCGGGGGCTCCTACAATGAGCAGTTCTTC
>-|TRBV2|TRBD1|TRBJ1-4
CASGKGGLDEKLFF
TGTGCCAGCGGTAAAGGGGGCCTGGATGAAAAACTGTTTTTT
>-|TRBV9|TRBD2|TRBJ2-1
CASSVPLLAGGYEQFF
TGTGCCAGCAGCGTCCCTCTACTAGCGGGGGGATATGAGCAGTTCTTC
>-|TRBV6-5|-|TRBJ2-7
CASRTALYEQYF
TGTGCCAGTAGGACAGCCCTCTACGAGCAGTACTTC
>-|TRBV6-6|TRBD1|TRBJ1-1
CASSRQGNTEAFF
TGTGCCAGCAGTCGACAGGGGAACACTGAAGCTTTCTTT
>-|TRBV19|TRBD1|TRBJ2-7
CASSKDREAEQYF
TGTGCCAGTAGTAAGGACAGGGAGGCCGAGCAGTACTTC
>-|TRBV2|TRBD1|TRBJ1-3
CASRRQGVKDTIYF
TGTGCCAGCAGAAGACAGGGGGTCAAGGACACCATATATTTT
>-|TRBV7-3|TRBD1|TRBJ2-2
CASSIQGESTGELFF
TGTGCCAGCAGCATCCAGGGGGAAAGCACCGGGGAGCTGTTTTTT
>-|TRBV6-6|-|TRBJ1-3
CASRDPGYSGNTIYF
TGTGCCAGCAGAGACCCGGGGTACTCTGGAAACACCATATATTTT
>-|TRBV7-3|-|TRBJ1-1
CASSPEGRPWDTEAFF
TGTGCCAGCAGCCCAGAAGGGAGACCCTGGGACACTGAAGCTTTCTTT